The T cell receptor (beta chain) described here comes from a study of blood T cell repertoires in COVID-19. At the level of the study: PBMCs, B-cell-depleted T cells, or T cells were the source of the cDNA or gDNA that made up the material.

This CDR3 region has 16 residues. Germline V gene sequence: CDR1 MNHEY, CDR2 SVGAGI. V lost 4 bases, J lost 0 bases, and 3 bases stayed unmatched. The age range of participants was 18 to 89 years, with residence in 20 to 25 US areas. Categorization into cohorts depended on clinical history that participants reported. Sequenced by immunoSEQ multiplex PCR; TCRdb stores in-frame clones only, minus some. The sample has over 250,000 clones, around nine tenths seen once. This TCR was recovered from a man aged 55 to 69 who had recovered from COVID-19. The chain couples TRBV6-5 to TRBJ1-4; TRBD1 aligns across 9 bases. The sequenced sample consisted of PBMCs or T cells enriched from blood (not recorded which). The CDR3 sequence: CASSSGTGPTNEKLFF. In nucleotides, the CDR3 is TGTGCCAGCAGTTCCGGGACAGGGCCAACTAATGAAAAACTGTTTTTT.